This TCR beta chain was found in a study of blood T cell repertoires in COVID-19. Across the whole study: Nucleic acid was either cDNA or gDNA, and it came from T cells, B-cell-depleted T cells, or PBMCs.

Original processing methods: Reference gene primer amplification gave nucleated cell count estimates. Sequencing was performed with immunoSEQ multiplex PCR; in TCRdb, only in-frame clones are kept and a portion is missing. That table supplies the V and J calls and clone size; D and trimming were determined from the DNA. The top ten hold over 15% of the sample, which has about 82,000 clones, around four fifths seen once. The source material was peripheral blood. The TCR sequence derives from an elderly man with active or convalescent COVID-19.

CDR3 bases: TGTGCCAGAAGCACTCGACAGGGACCGGGGAATTCACCCCTCCACTTT. Amino acid sequence: CARSTRQGPGNSPLHF. The chain carries TRBV5-3 and TRBJ1-6, with 7 positions matching TRBD1. Being an ORF, TRBV5-3 has a function that is uncertain. The J segment lost 7 bases and the V segment lost 4 bases, leaving 11 bases of the junction unmatched. The length of the CDR3 is 16 residues.